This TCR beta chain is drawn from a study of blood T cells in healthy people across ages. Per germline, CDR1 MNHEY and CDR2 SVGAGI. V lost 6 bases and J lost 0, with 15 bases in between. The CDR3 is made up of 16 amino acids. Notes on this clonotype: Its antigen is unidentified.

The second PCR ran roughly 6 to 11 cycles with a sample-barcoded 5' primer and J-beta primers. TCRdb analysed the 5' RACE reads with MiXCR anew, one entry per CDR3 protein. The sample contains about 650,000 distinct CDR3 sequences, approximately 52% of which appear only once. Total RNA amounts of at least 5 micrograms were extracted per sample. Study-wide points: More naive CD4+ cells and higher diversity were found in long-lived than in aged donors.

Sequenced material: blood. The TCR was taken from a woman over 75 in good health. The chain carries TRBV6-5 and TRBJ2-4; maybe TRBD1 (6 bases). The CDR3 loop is CASSRDRPIAKNIQYF. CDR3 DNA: TGTGCCAGCAGCCGAGACAGGCCCATAGCCAAAAACATTCAGTACTTC.